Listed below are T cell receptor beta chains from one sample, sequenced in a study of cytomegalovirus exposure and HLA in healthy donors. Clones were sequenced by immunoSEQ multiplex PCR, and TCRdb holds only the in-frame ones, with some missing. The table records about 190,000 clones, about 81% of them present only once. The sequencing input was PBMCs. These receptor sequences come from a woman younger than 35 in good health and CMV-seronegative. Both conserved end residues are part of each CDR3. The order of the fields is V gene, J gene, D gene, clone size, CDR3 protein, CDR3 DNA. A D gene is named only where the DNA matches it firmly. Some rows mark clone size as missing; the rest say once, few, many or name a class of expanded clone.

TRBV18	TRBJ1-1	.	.	CASSTGQNTEAFF	TGTGCCAGCTCAACGGGACAGAACACTGAAGCTTTCTTT
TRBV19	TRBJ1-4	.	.	CASGDPRGGKLFF	TGTGCCAGTGGGGACCCGCGGGGTGGAAAACTGTTTTTT
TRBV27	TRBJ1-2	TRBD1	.	CASSSTDRDNYGYTF	TGTGCCAGCAGTTCAACAGACAGGGATAACTATGGCTACACCTTC
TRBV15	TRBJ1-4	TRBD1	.	CATSAGGAQGITNEKLFF	TGTGCCACCAGCGCGGGGGGAGCACAGGGGATCACTAATGAAAAACTGTTTTTT
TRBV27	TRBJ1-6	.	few	CASSFRSSYNSPLHF	TGTGCCAGCAGTTTTCGGTCCTCCTATAATTCACCCCTCCACTTT
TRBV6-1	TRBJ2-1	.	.	CASSAGRDSYNEQFF	TGTGCCAGCAGTGCGGGCAGGGACTCCTACAATGAGCAGTTCTTC
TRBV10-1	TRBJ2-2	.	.	CAKRSAGRNTGELFF	TGCGCCAAAAGATCGGCGGGGCGGAACACCGGGGAGCTGTTTTTT
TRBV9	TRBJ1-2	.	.	CASSQAGWGNYGYTF	TGTGCCAGCAGCCAAGCAGGGTGGGGAAACTATGGCTACACCTTC
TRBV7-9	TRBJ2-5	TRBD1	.	CASSSRVGTALQETQYF	TGTGCCAGCAGCTCGAGAGTCGGGACAGCCCTACAAGAGACCCAGTACTTC
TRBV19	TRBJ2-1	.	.	CASSRPSGEGDREQFF	TGTGCCAGTAGTCGGCCCAGCGGGGAGGGGGATAGGGAGCAGTTCTTC
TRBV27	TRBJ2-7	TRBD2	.	CASSPGTSGSSYEQYF	TGTGCCAGCAGTCCCGGGACTAGCGGGAGCTCCTACGAGCAGTACTTC
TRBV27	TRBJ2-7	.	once	CASSLGREHYEQYF	TGTGCCAGCAGTTTAGGGCGGGAACATTACGAGCAGTACTTC
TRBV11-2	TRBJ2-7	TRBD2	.	CASRKAGGYEQYF	TGTGCCAGCAGGAAAGCGGGAGGTTACGAGCAGTACTTC
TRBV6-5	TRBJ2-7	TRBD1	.	CASSRDRGSREQYF	TGTGCCAGCAGCCGGGACAGGGGTTCCCGCGAGCAGTACTTC
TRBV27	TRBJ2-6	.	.	CASSLGTGANVLTF	TGTGCCAGCAGTTTGGGGACAGGGGCCAACGTCCTGACTTTC
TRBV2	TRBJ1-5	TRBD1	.	CASSHRGLSNQPQHF	TGTGCCAGCAGCCACAGGGGCCTGAGCAATCAGCCCCAGCATTTT
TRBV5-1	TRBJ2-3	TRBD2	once	CASSLVPSGEPDTQYF	TGCGCCAGCAGCTTGGTTCCTAGCGGGGAACCAGATACGCAGTATTTT
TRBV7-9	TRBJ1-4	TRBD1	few	CASSPTGGFEKLFF	TGTGCCAGCAGCCCAACAGGGGGCTTTGAAAAACTGTTTTTT
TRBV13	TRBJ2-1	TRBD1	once	CASSSMGQRLVNEQFF	TGTGCCAGCAGCTCGATGGGACAGAGGTTGGTCAATGAGCAGTTCTTC
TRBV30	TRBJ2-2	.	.	CAWKLQGTGELFF	TGTGCCTGGAAACTACAGGGAACCGGGGAGCTGTTTTTT
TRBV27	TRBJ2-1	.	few	CASTYNPSGSSYNEQFF	TGTGCCAGCACCTATAACCCGTCCGGGAGCTCCTACAATGAGCAGTTCTTC
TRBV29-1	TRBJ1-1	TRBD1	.	CSVVGQGIDEAFF	TGCAGCGTTGTAGGACAGGGGATCGATGAAGCTTTCTTT
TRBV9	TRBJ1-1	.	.	CASSVAHGNTEAFF	TGTGCCAGCAGCGTAGCTCACGGGAACACTGAAGCTTTCTTT
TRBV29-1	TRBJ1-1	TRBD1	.	CSVEGGTGFTEAFF	TGCAGCGTTGAAGGGGGGACAGGGTTCACTGAAGCTTTCTTT
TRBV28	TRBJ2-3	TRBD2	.	CASSPTSGSTDTQYF	TGTGCCAGCAGTCCCACTAGCGGGAGCACAGATACGCAGTATTTT
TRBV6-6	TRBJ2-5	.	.	CASSYFARAETQYF	TGTGCCAGCAGTTACTTTGCCAGGGCGGAGACCCAGTACTTC
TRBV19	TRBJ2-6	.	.	CASSTTGSGANVLTF	TGTGCCAGTAGTACTACAGGGTCTGGGGCCAACGTCCTGACTTTC
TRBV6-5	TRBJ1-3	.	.	CASSRDRPGVSGIYF	TGTGCCAGCAGCCGAGACAGGCCTGGAGTTAGTGGCATATATTTT
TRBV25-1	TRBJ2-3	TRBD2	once	CASSDVAGGADTQYF	TGTGCCAGCAGTGACGTAGCGGGAGGAGCAGATACGCAGTATTTT
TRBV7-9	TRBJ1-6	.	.	CASSSQLYNSPLHF	TGTGCCAGCAGCTCCCAACTCTATAATTCACCCCTCCACTTT
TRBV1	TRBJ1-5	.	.	CTSSQPGILQPQHF	TGCACCAGCAGCCAACCAGGGATTCTTCAGCCCCAGCATTTT
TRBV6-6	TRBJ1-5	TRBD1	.	CASSYQGGAGNQPQHF	TGTGCCAGCAGTTATCAAGGGGGCGCGGGCAATCAGCCCCAGCATTTT
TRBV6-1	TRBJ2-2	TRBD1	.	CASSAGTGGVGDTGELFF	TGTGCCAGCAGTGCCGGGACAGGGGGAGTGGGTGACACCGGGGAGCTGTTTTTT
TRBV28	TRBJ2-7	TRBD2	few	CASSLGLAGPHEQYF	TGTGCCAGCAGTTTGGGGCTAGCGGGACCCCACGAGCAGTACTTC
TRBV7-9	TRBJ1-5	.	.	CASSFGRADQPQHF	TGTGCCAGCAGCTTCGGCAGGGCCGATCAGCCCCAGCATTTT
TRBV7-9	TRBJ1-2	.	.	CASSLTGIYGYTF	TGTGCCAGCAGCTTAACAGGGATCTATGGCTACACCTTC
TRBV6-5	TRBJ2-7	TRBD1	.	CASSYRETGVYEQYF	TGTGCCAGCAGTTACCGTGAGACAGGGGTCTACGAGCAGTACTTC
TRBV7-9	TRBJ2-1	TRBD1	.	CASSSDRAQDNEQFF	TGTGCCAGCAGCTCAGACAGGGCGCAGGACAATGAGCAGTTCTTC
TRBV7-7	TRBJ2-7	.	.	CASSLDASYEQYF	TGTGCCAGCAGCTTAGACGCCAGCTACGAGCAGTACTTC